Presented here are 4 T cell receptor beta chains from one specimen sequenced in a study of blood T cell repertoires in COVID-19. Produced via immunoSEQ multiplex PCR; TCRdb's table is partial and in-frame only. The sample has about 300,000 clones; about 90% are singletons. The sample taken for sequencing was peripheral blood. The receptors were gathered from a woman aged 25 to 39 with COVID-19, enrolled during active disease.

The chain uses TRBV27 and TRBJ1-4; TRBD1 is a possible D gene (5 bases). This CDR3 is 16 amino acids long. The germline V gene has CDR1 MNHEY and CDR2 SMNVEV (reference sequence). V lost 3 bases, J lost 2 bases, and 13 bases lay in between. The CDR3 loop is CASSFSHRSTNEKLFF. The CDR3 bases are TGTGCCAGCAGTTTTAGTCACAGGTCGACTAATGAAAAACTGTTTTTT.

The V gene is TRBV12-3 or TRBV12-4, the J gene TRBJ2-7, with TRBD1 as a possible D gene (6 bases). V was cut by 3 bases and J by 7 bases, with 10 bases left in between. CDR3 length equals 12 residues. The CDR3 protein is CASSFRGQEQYF. CDR3 nucleotide sequence: TGTGCCAGCAGTTTCAGGGGTCAAGAGCAGTACTTC.

This chain links TRBV7-9 with TRBJ2-3; 11 bases agree with TRBD2. V lost 5 bases and J lost 0; bases outside the gene matches: 10. CDR3 length equals 18 residues. Germline lookup yields CDR1 SEHNR and CDR2 FQNEAQ (reference sequence). The CDR3 nucleotides are TGTGCCAGCAGCAGACTTAGCGGGGGGGATTCTAGCACAGATACGCAGTATTTT. Encoded protein: CASSRLSGGDSSTDTQYF.

The V call is TRBV5-5, the J call TRBJ1-3, with D hard to call. V lost 4 bases to trimming and J lost 8 bases, with 16 bases between them. The CDR3 spans 14 residues. Germline CDR1 is SGHKS and CDR2 is YYEKEE (reference sequence). CDR3 sequence: CASSPARGVDTIYF. CDR3 coding DNA: TGTGCCAGCAGCCCAGCGCGTGGTGTGGACACCATATATTTT.